These 8 T cell receptor beta chains came from one sample sequenced in a study of OX40 agonist ivuxolimab in advanced cancers. Some clones are missing from TCRdb's copy, which holds only in-frame ones; the method was immunoSEQ multiplex PCR. The sample lists around 100,000 clones, 75% to 90% seen once, with less than 0.2% in the top ten. The sequencing here drew on CD4+ or CD8+ T cells sorted from blood, taken in a trial of the OX40 agonist ivuxolimab. These TCRs come from an adult with an advanced solid tumor such as melanoma, head and neck, liver or kidney cancer.

This clone was counted a single time. The chain is built from TRBV6-5 and TRBJ2-3, with D maybe TRBD1 (5 bases). CDR3 length: 15 amino acids. V was clipped by 6 bases and J by 1 base, with 14 bases between them. CDR1 and CDR2 (germline): MNHEY, SVGAGI. In DNA, the CDR3 is TGTGCCAGCAGGCTCGACAGAGTACGCACAGATACGCAGTATTTT. It codes for CASRLDRVRTDTQYF.

V usage is TRBV19 and J usage is TRBJ2-2, with D possibly TRBD2 on 5 matching bases. This CDR3 contains 13 residues. With 8 bases removed from V and 6 bases from J, the gap between germline ends came to 13 bases. The V gene's germline CDR1 is LNHDA and CDR2 SQIVND (reference sequence). The CDR3: CASGVAIAGELFF. In DNA, the CDR3 is TGTGCCAGTGGAGTAGCGATCGCCGGGGAGCTGTTTTTT.

CDR3 residues: CASSGGTPGDTQYF. Here the CDR3 DNA reads TGCGCCAGCAGCGGAGGGACTCCAGGGGATACGCAGTATTTT. The rearrangement uses TRBV5-1 and TRBJ2-3; a possible D gene is TRBD2 (6 bases). The ends were cut back, 4 bases at V and 6 bases at J, with 15 bases in the middle. Germline V gives CDR1 SGHRS, CDR2 YFSETQ. The CDR3 is 14 residues long. The full variable domain, rest sourced from reference TRBV5-1 and TRBJ2-3, is KAGVTQTPRYLIKTRGQQVTLSCSPISGHRSVSWYQQTPGQGLQFLFEYFSETQRNKGNFPGRFSGRQFSNSRSEMNVSTLELGDSALYLCASSGGTPGDTQYFGPGTRLTVL.

CDR3 residues: CASREGGQGSYTF. In DNA, the CDR3 is TGCGCCAGCCGCGAGGGGGGACAGGGAAGCTACACCTTC. The genes are TRBV5-1 and TRBJ1-2, with 9 bases identical to TRBD1. The germline CDR1 and CDR2 sequences are SGHRS and YFSETQ. The CDR3 contains 13 residues. With V trimmed by 7 bases and J by 9 bases, 10 bases remained unmatched. Full variable domain (rest looked up from reference TRBV5-1 and TRBJ1-2): KAGVTQTPRYLIKTRGQQVTLSCSPISGHRSVSWYQQTPGQGLQFLFEYFSETQRNKGNFPGRFSGRQFSNSRSEMNVSTLELGDSALYLCASREGGQGSYTFGSGTRLTVV.

This rearrangement joins TRBV29-1 to TRBJ2-7, with 8 bases identical to TRBD2. The junction had 36 bases not matched to a gene; V was cut back by 4 bases and J by 7 bases. The CDR3 consists of 22 residues. Germline V gives CDR1 SQVTM, CDR2 ANQGSEA. The CDR3 bases are TGCAGCGTTGTTGGGCCGGGAGGGGGATCCGGTTTAGGGCTTCACAAGGCTATGGAGCAGTACTTC. Translation: CSVVGPGGGSGLGLHKAMEQYF.

The V call is TRBV6-1, the J call TRBJ1-2; the D gene is possibly TRBD1 (5 bases). The CDR3 sequence is 13 residues long. Between the trimmed V and J ends, which lost 6 bases and 8 bases, there was a span of 16 bases. Germline CDR1 and CDR2: MNHNS and SASEGT. The CDR3 sequence is CASSPLGGKGYTF. DNA for the CDR3: TGTGCCAGCAGCCCCCTGGGGGGTAAAGGCTACACCTTC.

This chain joins TRBV28 and TRBJ1-5, with D possibly being TRBD1 (5 bases). The CDR3 loop spans 16 amino acids. The germline V gene encodes CDR1 MDHEN and CDR2 SYDVKM. Trimming left V 6 bases short and J 4 bases short, with 19 bases between. The CDR3 reads CASRRGVGVKNQPQHF. The CDR3 DNA sequence: TGTGCCAGCAGACGGGGTGTGGGGGTCAAAAATCAGCCCCAGCATTTT.

In this sample, this clone turned up a few times. V and J are TRBV9 and TRBJ1-3, with a weak D call TRBD1 (6 bases). The CDR3 spans 14 residues. Germline V lookup: CDR1 SGDLS, CDR2 YYNGEE. V was pared by 3 bases and J by 3 bases, with 10 bases between. DNA for the CDR3: TGTGCCAGCAGCGCAACAGGGAATGGAAACACCATATATTTT. It specifies CASSATGNGNTIYF.